Following are 17 T cell receptor beta chains from one sample sequenced in a study of shared T cell receptors in the human thymus. The protocol was immunoSEQ multiplex PCR, while the TCRdb copy is restricted to in-frame clones and leaves out a portion. Among hundreds of thousands of clones listed, approximately 87% were seen once. This same sample was also part of a study on human thymus T cells.

Sequenced material: thymocytes. Receptors originate from a boy under two years old with a congenital heart defect.

The rearrangement uses TRBV16 and TRBJ2-3, with D hard to call. From germline, CDR1 is KGHSY and CDR2 FQNENV. Trimming left V 7 bases short and J 10 bases short, with 12 bases between. The CDR3 runs to 11 residues. The CDR3 sequence is CASTPGYPQYF. The CDR3 region has the DNA TGTGCCAGCACTCCGGGTTACCCGCAGTATTTT.

The chain has TRBV29-1 and TRBJ2-1, with 12 bases identical to TRBD2. Germline trimming cut 5 bases from V and 1 base from J; bases unmatched to any gene: 6. This CDR3 contains 16 residues. Germline loops: CDR1 SQVTM, CDR2 ANQGSEA. DNA for the CDR3: TGCAGCGTTCTCAGGACTAGCGGGGAATCCTACAATGAGCAGTTCTTC. Protein sequence: CSVLRTSGESYNEQFF.

This clone was found once. This sequence joins TRBV27 and TRBJ1-1; possible D gene TRBD1, 5 bases. The CDR3 loop spans 16 amino acids. The V end lost 3 bases, the J end lost 1 base, and 15 bases lay between the germline ends. From germline, CDR1 is MNHEY and CDR2 SMNVEV (reference sequence). CDR3 loop: CASSFHPDDRNTEAFF. CDR3 coding DNA: TGTGCCAGCAGTTTCCACCCAGACGACAGGAACACTGAAGCTTTCTTT.

The chain is built from TRBV27 and TRBJ1-2; 7 bases are a match to TRBD1. The V gene end was trimmed by 0 bases and the J gene end by 3 bases; junction bases not matched to a gene: 7. The CDR3 sequence is 16 residues long. Germline V lookup: CDR1 MNHEY, CDR2 SMNVEV (reference sequence). In DNA form, the CDR3 reads TGTGCCAGCAGTTTATCCCGGAGACAGGGAGACTATGGCTACACCTTC. This encodes CASSLSRRQGDYGYTF.

The CDR3 DNA sequence: TGTGCCTGGAGTCCCCCCCTATCACTAGCGGGAGGTAATGAGCAGTTCTTC. Its translation: CAWSPPLSLAGGNEQFF. The chain combines TRBV30 with TRBJ2-1; 12 bases are shared with TRBD2. The CDR3 loop spans 17 amino acids. Germline values: CDR1 GTSNPN, CDR2 SVGIG (reference sequence). V lost 2 bases, J lost 7 bases, and 12 bases stayed unmatched. The full variable domain, completed using reference TRBV30 and TRBJ2-1, is SQTIHQWPATLVQPVGSPLSLECTVEGTSNPNLYWYRQAAGRGLQLLFYSVGIGQISSEVPQNLSASRPQDRQFILSSKKLLLSDSGFYLCAWSPPLSLAGGNEQFFGPGTRLTVL.

V is TRBV25-1 and J is TRBJ1-1; D remains ambiguous. V shed 3 bases and J shed 11 bases, with 13 bases lying between them. The CDR3 contains 12 residues. CDR1 is MGHDK and CDR2 is SYGVNS in the germline V gene. DNA of the CDR3: TGTGCCAGCAGTGATTACCCTGGAGGGGCTTTCTTT. Residues: CASSDYPGGAFF.

This clone appeared a single time. V and J are TRBV7-9 and TRBJ2-7, with 12 nucleotides matching TRBD1. V was clipped by 4 bases and J by 7 bases; unmatched bases: 5. CDR1 is SEHNR, CDR2 FQNEAQ, per germline (reference sequence). This CDR3 contains 14 residues. The CDR3 loop is CASSSGQGAREQYF. DNA for the CDR3: TGTGCCAGCAGCTCGGGACAGGGGGCGAGGGAGCAGTACTTC.

The V and J genes are TRBV29-1 and TRBJ2-1; 8 nucleotides line up with TRBD1. Per germline, CDR1 SQVTM and CDR2 ANQGSEA. The CDR3 length is 14 residues. The J segment lost 6 bases and the V segment lost 4 bases, leaving 8 bases of the junction unmatched. Written as DNA, the CDR3 is TGCAGCGTTGCCGTGACAGGGGACTCCAATGAGCAGTTCTTC. This encodes CSVAVTGDSNEQFF.

The rearrangement links TRBV9 to TRBJ1-3, with 7 bases identical to TRBD1. J gave up 0 bases and V 0 bases, and 9 bases lay outside the gene matches. The germline gives CDR1 SGDLS, CDR2 YYNGEE. The CDR3 is 18 residues long. This CDR3 reads CASSVGADRARSGNTIYF. The CDR3 bases are TGTGCCAGCAGCGTAGGTGCCGACAGGGCACGCTCTGGAAACACCATATATTTT.

This chain links TRBV7-9 with TRBJ2-7, with TRBD2 matching 12 bases. After removal of 2 bases from V and 2 bases from J, the junction contained 4 bases not matched to a gene. CDR1 and CDR2 (germline): SEHNR, FQNEAQ (reference sequence). The CDR3 totals 16 residues. The CDR3 sequence is CASSLLTSGSPYEQYF. The CDR3 DNA reads TGTGCCAGCAGCTTATTGACTAGCGGGAGTCCCTACGAGCAGTACTTC.

CDR3 loop: CASRPGQGSNQPQHF. The CDR3 DNA reads TGTGCAAGTCGCCCCGGACAAGGGAGCAATCAGCCCCAGCATTTT. The rearrangement uses TRBV12-2 and TRBJ1-5; the DNA was not compared with TRBD1, the D call given in the table. TRBV12-2 is a recognized pseudogene. This CDR3 has 15 residues.

The rearrangement uses TRBV15 and TRBJ2-1; 7 bases match TRBD2. Germline V lookup: CDR1 LNHNV, CDR2 YYDKDF (reference sequence). The CDR3 spans 15 residues. The ends lost 0 bases at V and 9 bases at J; junction bases unmatched: 8. The CDR3 nucleotides read TGTGCCACCAGCAGAGAGGGGGGGGAGGGCGGTGAGCAGTTCTTC. Translating it yields CATSREGGEGGEQFF.

V is TRBV13 and J is TRBJ2-7; 10 bases line up with TRBD1. The length of the CDR3 is 15 residues. The trim removed 5 bases at V and 2 bases at J, leaving 6 bases unmatched. Germline V gene sequence: CDR1 PRHDT, CDR2 FYEKMQ (reference sequence). CDR3 amino acids: CASSPLGTGAYEQYF. CDR3 coding DNA: TGTGCCAGCAGCCCCTTGGGGACAGGGGCCTACGAGCAGTACTTC.

In this sample, this clone turned up once. The chain recombines TRBV11-3 with TRBJ1-3, with a weak D call TRBD1 (5 bases). The V gene's germline CDR1 is SGHNT and CDR2 YENEEA. The CDR3 runs 17 residues. The V end lost 2 bases, the J end lost 0 bases, and 14 bases lay between the germline ends. As DNA, the CDR3 is TGTGCCAGCAGCTTACCCCTGACAGAGAGCTCTGGAAACACCATATATTTT. It codes for CASSLPLTESSGNTIYF.

This clone occurred once. This chain links TRBV5-1 with TRBJ2-1; tentatively, D is TRBD1 (6 bases). Deletions cut 4 bases from V and 0 bases from J, with 11 bases between. CDR3 length: 15 residues. Germline V CDR1 and CDR2: SGHRS, YFSETQ. Written as DNA, the CDR3 is TGCGCCAGCAGCCTACAGGGTAGCTCCTACAATGAGCAGTTCTTC. This encodes CASSLQGSSYNEQFF.

This clone was detected only once. This chain uses TRBV28 with TRBJ2-6, with a tentative D call TRBD1 (6 bases). Deletions cut 7 bases from V and 0 bases from J, with 16 bases between. From germline, CDR1 is MDHEN and CDR2 SYDVKM. This CDR3 region has 17 residues. CDR3 protein: CASNRGGKPSGANVLTF. The CDR3 coding sequence is TGTGCCAGCAATCGAGGGGGAAAACCCTCTGGGGCCAACGTCCTGACTTTC.

The chain couples TRBV6-5 to TRBJ2-3, with D possibly being TRBD2 (5 bases). The V and J ends lost 6 bases and 4 bases respectively, with 17 bases between them. The CDR3 sequence is 15 residues long. Germline-derived CDR1 and CDR2 are MNHEY and SVGAGI. The CDR3 nucleotides are TGTGCCAGCAGCCCCGGCGGGTCCGAGGCAGATACGCAGTATTTT. Protein product: CASSPGGSEADTQYF.